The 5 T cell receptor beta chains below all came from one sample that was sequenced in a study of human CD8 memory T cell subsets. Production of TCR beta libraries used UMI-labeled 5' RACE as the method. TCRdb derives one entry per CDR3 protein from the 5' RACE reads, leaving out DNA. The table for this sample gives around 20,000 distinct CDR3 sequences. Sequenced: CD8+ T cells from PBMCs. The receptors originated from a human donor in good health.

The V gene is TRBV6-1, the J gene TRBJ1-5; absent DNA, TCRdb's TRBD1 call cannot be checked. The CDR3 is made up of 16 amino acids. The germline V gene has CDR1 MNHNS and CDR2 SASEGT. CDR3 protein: CASSVSVDNFNQPQHF.

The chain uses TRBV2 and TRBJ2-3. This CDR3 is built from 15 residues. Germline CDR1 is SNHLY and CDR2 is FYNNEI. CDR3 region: CASSVTRASTDTQYF.

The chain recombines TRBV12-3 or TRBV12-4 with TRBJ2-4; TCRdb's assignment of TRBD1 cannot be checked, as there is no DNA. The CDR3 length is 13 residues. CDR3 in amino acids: CASRRDRGYVQYF.

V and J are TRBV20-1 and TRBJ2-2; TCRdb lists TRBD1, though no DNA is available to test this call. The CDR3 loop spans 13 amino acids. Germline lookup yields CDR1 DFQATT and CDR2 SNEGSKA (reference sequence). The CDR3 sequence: CSAQNRDAGELFF.

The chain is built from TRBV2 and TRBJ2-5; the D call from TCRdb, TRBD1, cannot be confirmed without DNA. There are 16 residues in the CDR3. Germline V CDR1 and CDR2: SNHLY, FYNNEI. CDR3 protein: CASSLEPGGMEETQYF.